This is a list of T cell receptor beta chains from one sample in a study of T cell responses to AZD1222 COVID-19 vaccine. Libraries were prepared by immunoSEQ multiplex PCR; TCRdb keeps only in-frame clonotypes and omits some of them. The sample includes around 160,000 clones, about 93% of them seen just once. The sample was peripheral blood, taken on day 0 of AZD1222 vaccination. The receptors shown here come from an adult in good health. The conserved cysteine and the conserved F or W are not part of the CDR3 here. Fields, in order: V gene, clone size, CDR3 protein. Part of the rows lack a size; the others show once, few, many or a class for expanded clones.

v_call: TRBV9
clone_size: once
cdr3_aa: ASSVAGTYYGYT

v_call: TRBV4-1
clone_size: -
cdr3_aa: ASTGVGLWTEAF

v_call: TRBV6-5
clone_size: -
cdr3_aa: ASRPGGNTEAF

v_call: TRBV9
clone_size: few
cdr3_aa: ASSSRDTRGELF

v_call: TRBV25-1
clone_size: -
cdr3_aa: ASSGPRVSTDTQY

v_call: TRBV9
clone_size: -
cdr3_aa: ASSVQGDAYNGSPLH

v_call: TRBV28
clone_size: -
cdr3_aa: ASSLGTSGTGELF

v_call: TRBV5-5
clone_size: -
cdr3_aa: ASSGLSEQY

v_call: TRBV7-2
clone_size: few
cdr3_aa: ASSFGGAGANVLT

v_call: TRBV5-1
clone_size: -
cdr3_aa: ASSSSGGQGEQF

v_call: TRBV11-2
clone_size: -
cdr3_aa: ASSLDRTELYEQY

v_call: TRBV5-1
clone_size: -
cdr3_aa: ASSFNRVVETQY

v_call: TRBV19
clone_size: -
cdr3_aa: ASSMESYSNQPQH

v_call: TRBV28
clone_size: -
cdr3_aa: ASSFTGQYSGYT

v_call: TRBV13
clone_size: -
cdr3_aa: ASSLSVVSTDTQY

v_call: TRBV15
clone_size: -
cdr3_aa: ATSRTSGVAGGYEQF

v_call: TRBV6-6
clone_size: -
cdr3_aa: ASSYSWEHTQY

v_call: TRBV2
clone_size: -
cdr3_aa: ASSEEVDQPQH

v_call: TRBV25-1
clone_size: -
cdr3_aa: ASSEWGNTIY

v_call: TRBV7-9
clone_size: -
cdr3_aa: ASSSDGIYGYT

v_call: TRBV2
clone_size: -
cdr3_aa: APRDTYNEQF

v_call: TRBV28
clone_size: -
cdr3_aa: ASSLQGEETQY

v_call: TRBV12-3/TRBV12-4
clone_size: -
cdr3_aa: ASSPSGGNEQF

v_call: TRBV6-2/TRBV6-3
clone_size: -
cdr3_aa: ASSYRTGELF

v_call: TRBV5-1
clone_size: -
cdr3_aa: ASSEQGAYGYT

v_call: TRBV9
clone_size: -
cdr3_aa: ASSVGASPYNEQF

v_call: TRBV2
clone_size: -
cdr3_aa: ASQGWDQPQH

v_call: TRBV3-1/TRBV3-2
clone_size: -
cdr3_aa: ASRPRGGGSSYNEQF

v_call: TRBV6-5
clone_size: -
cdr3_aa: ASVGYREQGEQY

v_call: TRBV28
clone_size: -
cdr3_aa: ASSSPPGVNSPLH

v_call: TRBV4-3
clone_size: once
cdr3_aa: ASSLRQGPYEQY

v_call: TRBV28
clone_size: -
cdr3_aa: ASSLGGQGHEQY

v_call: TRBV7-2
clone_size: -
cdr3_aa: ASSLERAGGNEQY

v_call: TRBV27
clone_size: -
cdr3_aa: ASSLGSGTGDQY